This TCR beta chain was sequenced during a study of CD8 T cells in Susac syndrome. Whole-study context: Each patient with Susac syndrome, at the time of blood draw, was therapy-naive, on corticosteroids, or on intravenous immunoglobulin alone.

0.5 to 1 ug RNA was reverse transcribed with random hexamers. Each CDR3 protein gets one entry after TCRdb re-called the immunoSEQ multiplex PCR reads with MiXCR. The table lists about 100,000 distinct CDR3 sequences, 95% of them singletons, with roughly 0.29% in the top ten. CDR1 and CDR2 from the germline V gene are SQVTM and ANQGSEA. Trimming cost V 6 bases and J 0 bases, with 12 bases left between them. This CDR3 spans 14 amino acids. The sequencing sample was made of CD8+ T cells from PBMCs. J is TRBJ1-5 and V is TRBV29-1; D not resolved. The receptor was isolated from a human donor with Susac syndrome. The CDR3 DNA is TGCAGCGTCTCGGGTGCTAATAGCAATCAGCCCCAGCATTTT. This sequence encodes CSVSGANSNQPQHF.